The T cell receptor beta chain under discussion was sequenced for a study of PD-1 blockade in classical Hodgkin lymphoma. This clone occurred once. Its antigen is undetermined. The CDR3 totals 13 residues. V was trimmed by 7 bases and J by 2 bases, leaving 12 bases between them. Germline V gene sequence: CDR1 MDHEN, CDR2 SYDVKM. Study results and limitations: CD4+ TCR diversity, unlike CD8+, rose significantly by C4D1.

Every patient had relapsed following autologous stem cell transplantation, and cohorts differed in brentuximab vedotin exposure. CD8+ T cells were isolated from thawed PBMCs by magnetic negative selection. Complete response, partial response or progressive disease was each patient's best response. TCRdb's table, derived via immunoSEQ multiplex PCR, lists solely in-frame clones and lacks some. This sample has roughly 11,000 clones, with around 82% found just once. The TCR originated in a human donor with classical Hodgkin lymphoma. The chain carries TRBV28 and TRBJ2-7; TRBD1 is a possible D gene (6 bases). Source: CD8+ T cells from blood, taken at baseline. CDR3 coding DNA: TGTGCCAGCACCCAGAGGGGGACCTACGAGCAGTACTTC. Its protein product is CASTQRGTYEQYF. The complete variable domain, with remaining parts taken from reference TRBV28 and TRBJ2-7, reads DVKVTQSSRYLVKRTGEKVFLECVQDMDHENMFWYRQDPGLGLRLIYFSYDVKMKEKGDIPEGYSVSREKKERFSLILESASTNQTSMYLCASTQRGTYEQYFGPGTRLTVT.